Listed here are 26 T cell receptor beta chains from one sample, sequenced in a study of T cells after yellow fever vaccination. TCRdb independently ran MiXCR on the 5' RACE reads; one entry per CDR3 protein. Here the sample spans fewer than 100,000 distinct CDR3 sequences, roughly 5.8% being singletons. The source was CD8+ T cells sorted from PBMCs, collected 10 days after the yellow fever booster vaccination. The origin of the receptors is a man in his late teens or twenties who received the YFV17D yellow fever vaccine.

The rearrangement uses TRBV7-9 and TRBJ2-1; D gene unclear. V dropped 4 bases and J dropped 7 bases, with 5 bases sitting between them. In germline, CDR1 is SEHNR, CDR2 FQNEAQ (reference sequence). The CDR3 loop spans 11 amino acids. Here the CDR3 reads CASSWRNEQFF. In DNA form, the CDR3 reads TGTGCCAGCAGCTGGCGGAATGAGCAGTTCTTC.

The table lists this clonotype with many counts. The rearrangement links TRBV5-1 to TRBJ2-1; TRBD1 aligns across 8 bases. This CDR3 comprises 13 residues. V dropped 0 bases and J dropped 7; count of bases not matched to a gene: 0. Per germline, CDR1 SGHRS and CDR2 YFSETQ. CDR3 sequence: CASSLGQGNEQFF. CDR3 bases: TGCGCCAGCAGCTTGGGACAGGGGAATGAGCAGTTCTTC.

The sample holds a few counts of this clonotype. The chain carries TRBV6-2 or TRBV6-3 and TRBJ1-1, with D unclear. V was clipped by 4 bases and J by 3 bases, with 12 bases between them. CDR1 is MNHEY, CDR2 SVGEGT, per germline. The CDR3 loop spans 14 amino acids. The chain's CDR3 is CASSWRPEHTEAFF. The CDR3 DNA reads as TGTGCCAGCAGTTGGAGGCCGGAACACACTGAAGCTTTCTTT.

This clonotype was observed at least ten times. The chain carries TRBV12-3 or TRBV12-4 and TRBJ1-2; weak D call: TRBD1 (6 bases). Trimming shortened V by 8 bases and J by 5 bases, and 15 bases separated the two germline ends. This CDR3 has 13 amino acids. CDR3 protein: CASLGARRYGYTF. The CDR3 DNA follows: TGTGCCAGCCTGGGGGCCCGACGATATGGCTACACCTTC.

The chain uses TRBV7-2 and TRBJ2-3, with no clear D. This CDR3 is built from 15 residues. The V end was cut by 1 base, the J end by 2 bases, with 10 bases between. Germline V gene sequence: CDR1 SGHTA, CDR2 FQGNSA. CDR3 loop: CASSLDGEFTDTQYF. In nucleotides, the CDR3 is TGTGCCAGCAGCTTAGATGGCGAGTTCACAGATACGCAGTATTTT.

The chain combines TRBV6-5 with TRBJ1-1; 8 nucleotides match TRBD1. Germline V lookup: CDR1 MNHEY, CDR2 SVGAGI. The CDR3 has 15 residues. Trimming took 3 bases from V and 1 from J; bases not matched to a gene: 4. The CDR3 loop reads CASSYSGQGNTEAFF. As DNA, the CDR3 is TGTGCCAGCAGTTATTCAGGACAGGGGAACACTGAAGCTTTCTTT.

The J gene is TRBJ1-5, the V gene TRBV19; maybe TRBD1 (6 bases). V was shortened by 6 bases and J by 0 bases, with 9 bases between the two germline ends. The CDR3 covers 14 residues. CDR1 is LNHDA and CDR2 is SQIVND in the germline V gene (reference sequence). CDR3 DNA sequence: TGTGCCAGTAGAGGGACATTTAGCAATCAGCCCCAGCATTTT. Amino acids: CASRGTFSNQPQHF.

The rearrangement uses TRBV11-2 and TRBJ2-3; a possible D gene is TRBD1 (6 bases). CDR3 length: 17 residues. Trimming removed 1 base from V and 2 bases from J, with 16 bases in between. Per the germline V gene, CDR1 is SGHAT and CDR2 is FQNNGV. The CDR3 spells CASSLAQGSSFTDTQYF. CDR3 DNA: TGTGCCAGCAGCTTAGCGCAGGGGTCTTCGTTCACAGATACGCAGTATTTT.

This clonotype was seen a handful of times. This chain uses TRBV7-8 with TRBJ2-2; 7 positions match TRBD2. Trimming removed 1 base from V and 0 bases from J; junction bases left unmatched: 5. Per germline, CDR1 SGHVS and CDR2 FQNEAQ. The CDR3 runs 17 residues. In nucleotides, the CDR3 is TGTGCCAGCAGCTTAGTTCCTAGCGGAGCGAACACCGGGGAGCTGTTTTTT. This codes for CASSLVPSGANTGELFF.

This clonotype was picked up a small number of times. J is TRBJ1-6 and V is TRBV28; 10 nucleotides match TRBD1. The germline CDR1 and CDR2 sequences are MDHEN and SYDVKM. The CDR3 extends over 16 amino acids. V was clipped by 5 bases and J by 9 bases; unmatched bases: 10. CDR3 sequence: CASSILVGQGSSPLHF. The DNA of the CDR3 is TGTGCCAGCAGTATATTGGTGGGACAGGGGAGTTCACCCCTCCACTTT. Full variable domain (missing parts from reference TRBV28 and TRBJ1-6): DVKVTQSSRYLVKRTGEKVFLECVQDMDHENMFWYRQDPGLGLRLIYFSYDVKMKEKGDIPEGYSVSREKKERFSLILESASTNQTSMYLCASSILVGQGSSPLHFGNGTRLTVT.

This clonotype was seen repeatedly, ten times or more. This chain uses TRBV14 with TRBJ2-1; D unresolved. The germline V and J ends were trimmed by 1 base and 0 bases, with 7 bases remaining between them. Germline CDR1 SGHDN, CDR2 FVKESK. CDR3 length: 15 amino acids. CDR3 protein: CASSQAWGSYNEQFF. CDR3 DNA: TGTGCCAGCAGCCAAGCTTGGGGCTCCTACAATGAGCAGTTCTTC. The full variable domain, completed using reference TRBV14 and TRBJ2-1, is EAGVTQFPSHSVIEKGQTVTLRCDPISGHDNLYWYRRVMGKEIKFLLHFVKESKQDESGMPNNRFLAERTGGTYSTLKVQPAELEDSGVYFCASSQAWGSYNEQFFGPGTRLTVL.

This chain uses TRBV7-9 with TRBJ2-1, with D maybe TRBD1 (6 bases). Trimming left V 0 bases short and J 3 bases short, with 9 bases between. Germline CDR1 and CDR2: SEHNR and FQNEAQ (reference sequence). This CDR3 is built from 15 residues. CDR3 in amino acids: CASSLAPDSYNEQFF. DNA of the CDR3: TGTGCCAGCAGCTTAGCTCCGGACAGCTACAATGAGCAGTTCTTC.

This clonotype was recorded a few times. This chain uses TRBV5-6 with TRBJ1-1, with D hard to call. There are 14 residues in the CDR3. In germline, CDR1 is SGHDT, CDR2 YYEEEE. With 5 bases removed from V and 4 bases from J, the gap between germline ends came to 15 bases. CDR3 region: CASRSAGEGTEAFF. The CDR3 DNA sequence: TGTGCCAGCAGGTCGGCAGGTGAAGGCACTGAAGCTTTCTTT.

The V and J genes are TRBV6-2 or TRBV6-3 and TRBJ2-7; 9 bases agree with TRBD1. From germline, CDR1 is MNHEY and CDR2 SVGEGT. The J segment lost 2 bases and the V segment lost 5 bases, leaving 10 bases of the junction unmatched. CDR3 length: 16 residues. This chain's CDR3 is CASSQWTGVRPYEQYF. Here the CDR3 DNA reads TGTGCCAGCAGTCAGTGGACAGGGGTGAGGCCCTACGAGCAGTACTTC.

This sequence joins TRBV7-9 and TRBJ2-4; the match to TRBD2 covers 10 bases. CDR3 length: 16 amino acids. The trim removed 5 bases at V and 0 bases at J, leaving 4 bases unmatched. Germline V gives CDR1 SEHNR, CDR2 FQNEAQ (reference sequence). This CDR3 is CASSLLAGVAKNIQYF. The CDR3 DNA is TGTGCCAGCAGCCTCCTAGCGGGGGTAGCCAAAAACATTCAGTACTTC.

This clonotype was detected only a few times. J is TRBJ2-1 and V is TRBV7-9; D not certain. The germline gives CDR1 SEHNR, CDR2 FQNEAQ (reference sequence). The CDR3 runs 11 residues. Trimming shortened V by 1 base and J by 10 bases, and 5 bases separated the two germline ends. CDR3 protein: CASSLDWEQFF. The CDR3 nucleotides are TGTGCCAGCAGCTTAGATTGGGAGCAGTTCTTC. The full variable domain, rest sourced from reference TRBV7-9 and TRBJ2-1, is DTGVSQNPRHKITKRGQNVTFRCDPISEHNRLYWYRQTLGQGPEFLTYFQNEAQLEKSRLLSDRFSAERPKGSFSTLEIQRTEQGDSAMYLCASSLDWEQFFGPGTRLTVL.

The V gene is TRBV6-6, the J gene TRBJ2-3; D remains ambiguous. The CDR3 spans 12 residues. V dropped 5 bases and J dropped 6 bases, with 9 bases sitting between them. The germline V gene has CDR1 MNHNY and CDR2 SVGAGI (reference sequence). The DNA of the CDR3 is TGTGCCAGCAGTACTCCGACCGATACGCAGTATTTT. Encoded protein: CASSTPTDTQYF.

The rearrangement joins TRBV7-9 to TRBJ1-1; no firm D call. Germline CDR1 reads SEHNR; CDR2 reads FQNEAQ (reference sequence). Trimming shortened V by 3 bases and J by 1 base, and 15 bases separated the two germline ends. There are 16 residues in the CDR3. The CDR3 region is CASSLAGAAKNTEAFF. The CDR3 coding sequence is TGTGCCAGCAGCTTGGCCGGAGCGGCAAAGAACACTGAAGCTTTCTTT. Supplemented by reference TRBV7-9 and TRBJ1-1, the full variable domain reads DTGVSQNPRHKITKRGQNVTFRCDPISEHNRLYWYRQTLGQGPEFLTYFQNEAQLEKSRLLSDRFSAERPKGSFSTLEIQRTEQGDSAMYLCASSLAGAAKNTEAFFGQGTRLTVV.

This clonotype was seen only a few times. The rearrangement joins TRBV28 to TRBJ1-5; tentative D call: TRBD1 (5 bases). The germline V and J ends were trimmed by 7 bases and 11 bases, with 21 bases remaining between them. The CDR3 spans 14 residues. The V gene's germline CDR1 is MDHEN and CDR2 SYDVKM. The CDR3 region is CASTTAGLILAQHF. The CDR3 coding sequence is TGTGCCAGCACCACAGCGGGGCTTATCTTAGCCCAGCATTTT.

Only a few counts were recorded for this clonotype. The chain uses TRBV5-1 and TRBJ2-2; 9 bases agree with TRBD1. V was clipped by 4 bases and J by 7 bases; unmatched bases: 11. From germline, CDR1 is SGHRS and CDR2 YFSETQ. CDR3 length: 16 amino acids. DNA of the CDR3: TGCGCCAGCAGCGGGGTACAGGGGGCGTTAAGCGGGGAGCTGTTTTTT. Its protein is CASSGVQGALSGELFF.

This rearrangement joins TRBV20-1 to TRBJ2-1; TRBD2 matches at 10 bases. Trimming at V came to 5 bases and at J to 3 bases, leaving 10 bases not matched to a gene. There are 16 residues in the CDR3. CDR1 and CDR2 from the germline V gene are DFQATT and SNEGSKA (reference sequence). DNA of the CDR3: TGCAGTGCTCCCAACACCCTAGCGGGGGTCTACAATGAGCAGTTCTTC. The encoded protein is CSAPNTLAGVYNEQFF.

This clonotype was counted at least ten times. In nucleotides, the CDR3 is TGTGCGTCTAGCGACCAAGAGACCCAGTACTTC. Translated, it gives CASSDQETQYF. The rearrangement uses TRBV4-2 and TRBJ2-5; D is perhaps TRBD2 (6 bases). The CDR3 consists of 11 residues. Per the germline V gene, CDR1 is LGHNA and CDR2 is YNFKEQ.

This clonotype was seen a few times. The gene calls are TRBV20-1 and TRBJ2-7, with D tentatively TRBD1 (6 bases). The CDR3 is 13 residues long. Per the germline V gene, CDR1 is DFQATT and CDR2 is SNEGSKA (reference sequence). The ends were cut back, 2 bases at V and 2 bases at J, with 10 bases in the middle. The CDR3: CSARSGHTYEQYF. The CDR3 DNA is TGCAGTGCTAGATCGGGACATACCTACGAGCAGTACTTC.

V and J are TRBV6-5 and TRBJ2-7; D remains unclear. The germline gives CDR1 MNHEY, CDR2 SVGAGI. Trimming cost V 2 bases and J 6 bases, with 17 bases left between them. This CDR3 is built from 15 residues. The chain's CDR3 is CASSYGGLALLEQYF. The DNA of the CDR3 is TGTGCCAGCAGTTACGGCGGCCTTGCCCTGCTCGAGCAGTACTTC.

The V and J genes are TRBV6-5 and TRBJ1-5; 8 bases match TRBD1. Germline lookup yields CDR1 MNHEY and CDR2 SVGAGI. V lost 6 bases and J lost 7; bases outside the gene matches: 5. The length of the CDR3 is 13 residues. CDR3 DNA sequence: TGTGCCAGCAGCTGGACAGGGAAGCAGCCCCAGCATTTT. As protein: CASSWTGKQPQHF.

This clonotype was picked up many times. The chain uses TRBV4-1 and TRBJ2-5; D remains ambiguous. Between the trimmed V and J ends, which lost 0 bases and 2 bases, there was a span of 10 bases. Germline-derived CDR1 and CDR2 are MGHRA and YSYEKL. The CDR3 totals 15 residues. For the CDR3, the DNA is TGCGCCAGCAGCCAAGACCGGGCTCCTCAAGAGACCCAGTACTTC. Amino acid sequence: CASSQDRAPQETQYF.